This T cell receptor (beta chain) derives from a study of regulatory T cells in long-lasting Graves disease. Time point given: newly diagnosed GD, antithyroid drugs for less than 3 months. RNA from PBMCs was the source of the TCR library. Libraries of TCR beta came from iRepertoire HTBI primers plus Arm-PCR of CDR3 regions. TCRdb reprocessed the multiplex PCR reads via MiXCR and lists one record per CDR3 protein. The table shows 620,000 or so distinct CDR3 sequences, with around 17% occurring only once. Another study also made use of these data, one on T cells in Graves' hyperthyroidism and ophthalmopathy. Per that study: During a first-round RT-PCR of the TCR CDR3, the HTBI primer set was used.

The sequences come from peripheral blood mononuclear cells (PBMCs), collected at new diagnosis, from a patient treated with antithyroid drugs. The TCR originated in a woman aged 30 to 39 with Graves disease.

The CDR3 loop reads CASSYRLDYNNEQFF. The CDR3 nucleotides read TGTGCCAGCAGCTACCGGTTAGACTATAACAATGAGCAGTTCTTC. J is TRBJ2-1 and V is TRBV9, with D perhaps matching TRBD2 (5 bases). Germline lookup yields CDR1 SGDLS and CDR2 YYNGEE. V gave up 4 bases and J gave up 5 bases, with 16 bases separating them. This CDR3 spans 15 amino acids.